These 12 T cell receptor beta chains originate from one sample sequenced in a study of blood T cell repertoires in COVID-19. Here immunoSEQ multiplex PCR was the method, and the copy in TCRdb shows in-frame clones only, minus some. The table shows some 260,000 clones, with over 75% occurring only once. The sample comprised peripheral blood. These receptor sequences come from a woman aged 25 to 45 with acute or convalescent COVID-19.

This rearrangement joins TRBV7-3 to TRBJ2-7, with a tentative D call TRBD1 (5 bases). Germline lookup yields CDR1 SGHTA and CDR2 FQGTGA. V lost 5 bases and J lost 0, with 11 bases in between. The CDR3 is 14 amino acids. The CDR3 reads CASSPGHASYEQYF. The CDR3 nucleotides read TGTGCCAGCAGCCCCGGACATGCCTCCTACGAGCAGTACTTC.

The rearrangement links TRBV4-3 to TRBJ2-1; TRBD2 agrees at 11 bases. Germline CDR1 reads LGHNA; CDR2 reads YSLEER. CDR3 length: 16 residues. The V segment lost 3 bases and the J segment 7 bases; nucleotides outside the gene matches: 8. The CDR3 DNA reads TGCGCCAGCAGCCAGATCGGACTAGCGGGCCAAAATGAGCAGTTCTTC. It encodes CASSQIGLAGQNEQFF.

The V call is TRBV10-3, the J call TRBJ1-6; 11 nucleotides line up with TRBD1. V lost 10 bases to trimming and J lost 0 bases; unmatched junction nucleotides: 8. Germline values: CDR1 ENHRY, CDR2 SYGVKD. The CDR3 spans 17 residues. The CDR3 sequence is CATRDRGTSSYNSPLHF. CDR3 sequence (DNA): TGTGCCACCCGGGACAGGGGGACTAGCTCCTATAATTCACCCCTCCACTTT.

The CDR3 sequence is CASSTTGTRYEQYF. CDR3 DNA sequence: TGTGCCAGTAGTACGACAGGAACACGGTACGAGCAGTACTTC. The chain couples TRBV19 to TRBJ2-7, with TRBD1 as a possible D gene (6 bases). Germline V gene data show CDR1 as LNHDA and CDR2 as SQIVND (reference sequence). V lost 4 bases, J lost 4 bases, and 14 bases lay in between. The CDR3 sequence is 14 residues long.

J is TRBJ2-3 and V is TRBV7-6; weak D call: TRBD1 (7 bases). The CDR3 runs 15 residues. Trimming removed 5 bases from V and 7 bases from J, with 19 bases in between. Germline loops: CDR1 SGHVS, CDR2 FNYEAQ. CDR3 sequence: CASSTNPGGMYTQYF. The CDR3 bases are TGTGCCAGCAGCACTAACCCAGGGGGGATGTATACGCAGTATTTT.

Points on this clone: The same CDR3 can be traced to other DNA sequences in this sample. The chain employs TRBV5-5 and TRBJ2-7; a possible D gene is TRBD1 (6 bases). V was shortened by 2 bases and J by 2 bases, with 11 bases between the two germline ends. This CDR3 is 14 amino acids long. The germline gives CDR1 SGHKS, CDR2 YYEKEE (reference sequence). The CDR3 DNA follows: TGTGCCAGCAGCTTTATTGGACAGCCCTACGAGCAGTACTTC. It specifies CASSFIGQPYEQYF.

The J gene is TRBJ2-7, the V gene TRBV5-1, with D maybe TRBD1 (5 bases). V shed 3 bases and J shed 2 bases, with 6 bases lying between them. This CDR3 spans 12 amino acids. Per germline, CDR1 SGHRS and CDR2 YFSETQ. In DNA, the CDR3 is TGCGCCAGCAGCTCGACAGCCTACGAGCAGTACTTC. Translation: CASSSTAYEQYF.

The chain couples TRBV9 to TRBJ2-1; 12 bases are shared with TRBD2. CDR1 is SGDLS, CDR2 YYNGEE, per germline. The J segment lost 8 bases and the V segment lost 3 bases, leaving 6 bases of the junction unmatched. The CDR3 length is 15 residues. Here the CDR3 reads CASSGLAGGFDEQFF. CDR3 coding DNA: TGTGCCAGCAGCGGGCTAGCGGGAGGGTTCGATGAGCAGTTCTTC. Complete variable domain (other parts from reference TRBV9 and TRBJ2-1): DSGVTQTPKHLITATGQRVTLRCSPRSGDLSVYWYQQSLDQGLQFLIQYYNGEERAKGNILERFSAQQFPDLHSELNLSSLELGDSALYFCASSGLAGGFDEQFFGPGTRLTVL.

The chain has TRBV5-5 and TRBJ1-5; D remains unclear. This CDR3 comprises 15 residues. Germline-derived CDR1 and CDR2 are SGHKS and YYEKEE (reference sequence). V lost 0 bases and J 6 bases, leaving 13 bases between the germline ends. The CDR3 DNA reads as TGTGCCAGCAGCTTGGAGGGTTGGGAGGGTCAGCCCCAGCATTTT. Amino acid sequence: CASSLEGWEGQPQHF.

V is TRBV7-6 and J is TRBJ2-7; D is undetermined. This CDR3 is built from 14 residues. Trimming removed 3 bases from V and 0 bases from J, with 9 bases in between. Germline CDR1 reads SGHVS; CDR2 reads FNYEAQ. CDR3 amino acids: CASSFQEVSYEQYF. CDR3 bases: TGTGCCAGCAGCTTCCAGGAAGTCTCCTACGAGCAGTACTTC.

V gene TRBV6-2 or TRBV6-3 combines with J gene TRBJ2-2; 8 bases are shared with TRBD2. Germline V lookup: CDR1 MNHEY, CDR2 SVGEGT. The CDR3 length is 16 residues. Trimming at V came to 5 bases and at J to 4 bases, leaving 9 bases not matched to a gene. CDR3 sequence reads: CASSPPGLASTGELFF. In DNA, the CDR3 is TGTGCCAGCAGTCCACCCGGACTAGCTAGCACCGGGGAGCTGTTTTTT.

This sequence joins TRBV5-1 and TRBJ1-1, with 11 bases matching TRBD1. Germline V gene lookup returns CDR1 SGHRS and CDR2 YFSETQ. CDR3 length: 14 residues. The J segment lost 4 bases and the V segment lost 4 bases, leaving 3 bases of the junction unmatched. CDR3 bases: TGCGCCAGCAGCACAGGACAGGGGGCCACTGAAGCTTTCTTT. Protein: CASSTGQGATEAFF.